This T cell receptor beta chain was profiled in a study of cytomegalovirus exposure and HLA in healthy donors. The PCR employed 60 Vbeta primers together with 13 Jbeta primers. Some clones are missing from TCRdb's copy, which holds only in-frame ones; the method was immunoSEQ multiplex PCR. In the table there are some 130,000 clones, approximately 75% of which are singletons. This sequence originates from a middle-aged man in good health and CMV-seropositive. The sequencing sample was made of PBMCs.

CDR3 loop: CASSHIQGVSEKLFF. The CDR3 DNA sequence: TGCGCCAGCAGCCACATACAGGGGGTTAGTGAAAAACTGTTTTTT. The rearrangement links TRBV4-1 to TRBJ1-4; TRBD1 agrees at 8 bases. Germline V lookup: CDR1 MGHRA, CDR2 YSYEKL. The CDR3 totals 15 residues. The junction had 7 bases not matched to a gene; V was cut back by 3 bases and J by 7 bases.